This T cell receptor beta chain was recorded in a study of blood T cell repertoires in COVID-19. Germline V gene lookup returns CDR1 SGHVS and CDR2 FNYEAQ. V was cut by 5 bases and J by 3 bases, with 11 bases left in between. This CDR3 contains 13 residues. Original processing notes: Estimation of nucleated cell counts relied on the amplification of reference gene primers. Here immunoSEQ multiplex PCR was the method, and the copy in TCRdb shows in-frame clones only, minus some. V and J calls and clone size are copied from that table; D and trimming were computed from the DNA. The profile covers approximately 150,000 clones, with more than 70% appearing a single time and 5% taken by the ten largest.

V is TRBV7-6 and J is TRBJ2-7; D perhaps matches TRBD2 (5 bases). Sequences were obtained from peripheral blood. The source of this sequence is a woman in her forties or fifties with acute or convalescent COVID-19. CDR3 protein: CASSPTDYYEQYF. CDR3 DNA: TGTGCCAGCAGCCCAACTGACTACTACGAGCAGTACTTC.